The present TCR beta chain was sequenced within a study of shared T cell receptors in the human thymus. Assay used: immunoSEQ multiplex PCR; TCRdb lists only in-frame clones, some missing. The sample includes approximately 400,000 clones, approximately 95% of them seen just once. The V gene's germline CDR1 is LNHNV and CDR2 YYDKDF (reference sequence). The length of the CDR3 is 15 residues. V lost 0 bases, J lost 2 bases, and 10 bases lay in between. This chain joins TRBV15 and TRBJ1-2; D ambiguous. The sequence derives from a human donor. Material for sequencing was thymocytes. CDR3: CATSRDYRENYGYTF. The CDR3 DNA sequence: TGTGCCACCAGCAGAGATTATCGGGAGAACTATGGCTACACCTTC.